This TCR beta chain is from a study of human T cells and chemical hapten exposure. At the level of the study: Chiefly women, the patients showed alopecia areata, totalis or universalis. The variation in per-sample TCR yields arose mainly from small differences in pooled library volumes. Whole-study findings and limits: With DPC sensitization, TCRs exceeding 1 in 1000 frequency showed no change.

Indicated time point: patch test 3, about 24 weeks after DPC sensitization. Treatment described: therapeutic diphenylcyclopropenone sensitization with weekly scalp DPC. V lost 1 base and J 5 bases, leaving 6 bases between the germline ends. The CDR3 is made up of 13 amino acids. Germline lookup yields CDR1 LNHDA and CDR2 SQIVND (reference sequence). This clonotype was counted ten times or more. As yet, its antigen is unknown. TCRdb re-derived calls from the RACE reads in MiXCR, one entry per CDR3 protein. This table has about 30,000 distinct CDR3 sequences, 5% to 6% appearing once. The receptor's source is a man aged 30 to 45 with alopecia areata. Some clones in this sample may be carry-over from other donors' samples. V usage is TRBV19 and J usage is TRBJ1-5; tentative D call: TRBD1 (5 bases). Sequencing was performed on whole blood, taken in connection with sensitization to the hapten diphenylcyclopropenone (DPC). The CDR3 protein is CASSIARDQPQHF. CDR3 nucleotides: TGTGCCAGTAGTATAGCCAGGGATCAGCCCCAGCATTTT.